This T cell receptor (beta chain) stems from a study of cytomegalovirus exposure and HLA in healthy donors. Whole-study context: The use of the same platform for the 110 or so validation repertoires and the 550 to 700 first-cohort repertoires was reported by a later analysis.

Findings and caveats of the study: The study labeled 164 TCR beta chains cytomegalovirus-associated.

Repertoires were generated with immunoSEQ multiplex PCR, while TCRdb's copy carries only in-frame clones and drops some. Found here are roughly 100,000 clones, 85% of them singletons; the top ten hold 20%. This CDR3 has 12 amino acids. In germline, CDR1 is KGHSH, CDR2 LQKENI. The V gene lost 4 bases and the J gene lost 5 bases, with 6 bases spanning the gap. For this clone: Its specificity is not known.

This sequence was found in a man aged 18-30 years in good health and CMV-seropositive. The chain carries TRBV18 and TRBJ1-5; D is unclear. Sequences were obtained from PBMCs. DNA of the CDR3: TGTGCCAGCTCACTTAATCATCAGCCCCAGCATTTT. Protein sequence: CASSLNHQPQHF. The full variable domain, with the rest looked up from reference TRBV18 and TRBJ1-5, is NAGVMQNPRHLVRRRGQEARLRCSPMKGHSHVYWYRQLPEEGLKFMVYLQKENIIDESGMPKERFSAEFPKEGPSILRIQQVVRGDSAAYFCASSLNHQPQHFGDGTRLSIL.